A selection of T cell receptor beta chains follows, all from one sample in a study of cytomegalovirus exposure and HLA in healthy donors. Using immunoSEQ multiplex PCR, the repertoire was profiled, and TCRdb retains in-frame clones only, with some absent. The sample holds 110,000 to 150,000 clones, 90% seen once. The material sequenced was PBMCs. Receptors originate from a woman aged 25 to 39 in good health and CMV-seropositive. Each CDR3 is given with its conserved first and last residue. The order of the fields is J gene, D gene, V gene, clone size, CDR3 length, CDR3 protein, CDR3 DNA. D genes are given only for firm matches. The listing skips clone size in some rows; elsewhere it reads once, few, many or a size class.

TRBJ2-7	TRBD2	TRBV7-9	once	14	CASSQGLAEPWQYF	TGTGCCAGCAGCCAGGGACTAGCCGAGCCATGGCAGTACTTC
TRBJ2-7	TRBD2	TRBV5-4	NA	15	CASRSIAGPPYEQYF	TGTGCCAGCAGATCCATAGCGGGGCCTCCCTACGAGCAGTACTTC
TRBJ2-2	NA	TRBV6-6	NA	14	CASSYSSGAGELFF	TGTGCCAGCAGTTACTCATCAGGGGCCGGGGAGCTGTTTTTT
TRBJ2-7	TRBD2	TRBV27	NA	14	CASSLTSGIYEQYF	TGTGCCAGCAGTTTGACTAGCGGAATCTACGAGCAGTACTTC
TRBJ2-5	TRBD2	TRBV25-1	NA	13	CASSTGLGETQYF	TGTGCCAGCAGCACGGGACTAGGGGAGACCCAGTACTTC
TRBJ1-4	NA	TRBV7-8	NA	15	CASSKERATNEKLFF	TGTGCCAGCAGCAAAGAGAGAGCAACTAATGAAAAACTGTTTTTT
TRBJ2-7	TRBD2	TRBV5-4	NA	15	CASSSEAGGPYEQYF	TGTGCCAGCAGCTCTGAAGCGGGAGGACCTTACGAGCAGTACTTC
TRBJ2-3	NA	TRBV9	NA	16	CASSYRGAGAPDTQYF	TGTGCCAGCAGTTATAGGGGGGCGGGAGCCCCAGATACGCAGTATTTT
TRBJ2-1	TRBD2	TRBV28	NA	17	CASSYLSASGSPNEQFF	TGTGCCAGCAGTTACCTTTCAGCTAGCGGGAGTCCCAATGAGCAGTTCTTC
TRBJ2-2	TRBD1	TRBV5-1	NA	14	CASRRTGGTGELFF	TGCGCCAGCAGAAGGACAGGGGGCACCGGGGAGCTGTTTTTT
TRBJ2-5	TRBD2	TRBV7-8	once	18	CASSSIDILGGTQETQYF	TGTGCCAGCAGCTCCATAGACATCTTGGGGGGGACCCAAGAGACCCAGTACTTC
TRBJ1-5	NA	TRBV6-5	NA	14	CATAREFGNQPQHF	TGTGCCACCGCCAGGGAATTTGGCAATCAGCCCCAGCATTTT
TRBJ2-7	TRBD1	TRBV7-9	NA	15	CASSFEPGQRSEQYF	TGTGCCAGCAGCTTTGAACCGGGACAGAGGTCCGAGCAGTACTTC
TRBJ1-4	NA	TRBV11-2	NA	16	CASSPAVGGEDEKLFF	TGTGCCAGCAGCCCCGCGGTCGGGGGGGAAGATGAAAAACTGTTTTTT
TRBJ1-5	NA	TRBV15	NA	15	CATSRDAQNHQPQHF	TGTGCCACCAGCAGAGATGCACAGAACCATCAGCCCCAGCATTTT
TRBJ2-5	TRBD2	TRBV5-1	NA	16	CASSLFVRGASETQYF	TGCGCCAGCAGCTTGTTTGTGCGGGGGGCGTCGGAGACCCAGTACTTC
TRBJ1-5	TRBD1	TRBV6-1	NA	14	CASSETGNNQPQHF	TGTGCCAGCAGTGAGACAGGGAACAATCAGCCCCAGCATTTT
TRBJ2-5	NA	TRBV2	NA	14	CASSEQLAGETQYF	TGTGCCAGCAGTGAGCAGTTAGCTGGCGAGACCCAGTACTTC
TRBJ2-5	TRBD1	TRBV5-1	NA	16	CASSLRTGAWGETQYF	TGCGCCAGCAGCTTGAGGACAGGGGCGTGGGGAGAGACCCAGTACTTC
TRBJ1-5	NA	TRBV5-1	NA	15	CASSPNGGMWQPQHF	TGCGCCAGCAGCCCGAACGGGGGGATGTGGCAGCCCCAGCATTTT
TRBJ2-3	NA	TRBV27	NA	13	CASRIIGTDTQYF	TGTGCCAGCAGGATTATAGGCACAGATACGCAGTATTTT
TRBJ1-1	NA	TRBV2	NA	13	CASSEDTNTEAFF	TGTGCCAGCAGTGAAGACACGAACACTGAAGCTTTCTTT
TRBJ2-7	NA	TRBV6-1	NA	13	CASSWSGMYEQYF	TGTGCCAGCAGTTGGTCAGGGATGTACGAGCAGTACTTC
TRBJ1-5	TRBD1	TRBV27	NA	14	CASQTGGSNQPQHF	TGTGCCAGCCAGACAGGGGGTAGCAATCAGCCCCAGCATTTT
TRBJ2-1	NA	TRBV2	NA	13	CASSDVEADEQFF	TGTGCCAGCAGTGACGTGGAGGCGGATGAGCAGTTCTTC
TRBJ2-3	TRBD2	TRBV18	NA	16	CASSPISGAPGDTQYF	TGTGCCAGCTCACCAATTAGCGGGGCCCCAGGAGATACGCAGTATTTT
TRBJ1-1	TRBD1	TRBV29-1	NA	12	CSARTGVTEAFF	TGCAGCGCTAGGACAGGGGTGACTGAAGCTTTCTTT
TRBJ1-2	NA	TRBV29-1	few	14	CSVEASGTKYGYTF	TGCAGCGTTGAAGCGTCAGGGACAAAGTATGGCTACACCTTC
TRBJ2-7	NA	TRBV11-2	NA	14	CASSLFAGPYEQYF	TGTGCCAGCAGCTTATTTGCAGGGCCCTACGAGCAGTACTTC
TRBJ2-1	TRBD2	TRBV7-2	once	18	CASRGLAGGRTSYNEQFF	TGTGCCAGCAGGGGTCTAGCGGGGGGGCGGACTTCCTACAATGAGCAGTTCTTC
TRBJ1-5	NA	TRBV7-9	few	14	CASSLGTLDQPQHF	TGTGCCAGCAGCTTAGGGACTCTAGATCAGCCCCAGCATTTT
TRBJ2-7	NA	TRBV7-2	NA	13	CASSYLASYEQYF	TGTGCCAGCAGCTACCTAGCTTCCTACGAGCAGTACTTC
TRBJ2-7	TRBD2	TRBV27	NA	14	CASSPGTSGYEQYF	TGTGCCAGCAGTCCCGGGACTAGCGGATACGAGCAGTACTTC
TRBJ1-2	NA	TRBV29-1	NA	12	CSVYHPGYGYTF	TGCAGCGTTTATCATCCAGGCTATGGCTACACCTTC
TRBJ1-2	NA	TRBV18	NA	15	CASSSDPRGPYGYTF	TGTGCCAGCTCCTCAGACCCCCGCGGTCCCTATGGCTACACCTTC
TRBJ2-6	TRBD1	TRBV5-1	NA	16	CASSLRDSRGANVLTF	TGCGCCAGCAGCCTCCGGGACAGTCGGGGGGCCAACGTCCTGACTTTC
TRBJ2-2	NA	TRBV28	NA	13	CATLRAETGELFF	TGTGCTACCCTCAGGGCGGAGACCGGGGAGCTGTTTTTT
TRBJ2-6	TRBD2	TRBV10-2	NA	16	CASSESGGRGANVLTF	TGCGCCAGCAGTGAGTCCGGGGGGAGGGGGGCCAACGTCCTGACTTTC
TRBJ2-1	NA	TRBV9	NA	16	CASSFPPLVSYNEQFF	TGTGCCAGCAGCTTCCCCCCTTTAGTCTCCTACAATGAGCAGTTCTTC
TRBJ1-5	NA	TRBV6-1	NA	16	CASSEAPGSYNQPQHF	TGTGCCAGCAGTGAAGCGCCAGGGTCCTACAATCAGCCCCAGCATTTT
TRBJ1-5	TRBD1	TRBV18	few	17	CASSAGQGRLSNQPQHF	TGTGCCAGCTCCGCGGGACAGGGACGATTAAGCAATCAGCCCCAGCATTTT
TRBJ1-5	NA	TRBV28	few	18	CASRKGRGGFFSNQPQHF	TGTGCCAGCAGGAAGGGGAGGGGAGGGTTTTTTAGCAATCAGCCCCAGCATTTT
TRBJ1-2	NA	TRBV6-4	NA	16	CASSASPAGSLYGYTF	TGTGCCAGCAGTGCATCCCCGGCGGGTTCACTCTATGGCTACACCTTC
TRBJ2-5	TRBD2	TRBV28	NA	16	CASRTLGTRGQETQYF	TGTGCCAGCAGAACTCTAGGGACTAGGGGACAAGAGACCCAGTACTTC
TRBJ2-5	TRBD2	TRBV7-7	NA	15	CASSLGGGGQETQYF	TGTGCTAGCAGCTTAGGCGGCGGGGGACAAGAGACCCAGTACTTC
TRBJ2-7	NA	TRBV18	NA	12	CASSPAHYEQYF	TGTGCCAGCTCACCCGCGCACTACGAGCAGTACTTC